This is a list of T cell receptor beta chains from one sample in a study of CD8 T cells in Susac syndrome. TCRdb analysed the immunoSEQ multiplex PCR reads with MiXCR anew, one entry per CDR3 protein. The table has under 550,000 distinct CDR3 sequences, roughly 85% seen once. Input material: CD8+ T cells from PBMCs. These receptors all come from a human donor with multiple sclerosis. Both conserved end residues are part of each CDR3. Fields, in order: V gene, J gene, D gene, clone size, CDR3 DNA, CDR3 protein. A D gene is named only where the DNA matches it firmly. Clone size is not always given. Where it is, it says once, few, many or a class for expanded clones.

v_gene: TRBV4-1
j_gene: TRBJ2-1
d_gene: TRBD2
abundance: .
CDR3nt: TGCGCCAGCAGCCAAGTTTCTAGCGGGCGGGCCTACAATGAGCAGTTCTTC
CDR3aa: CASSQVSSGRAYNEQFF

v_gene: TRBV28
j_gene: TRBJ2-7
d_gene: .
abundance: few
CDR3nt: TGTGCCAGCAGGGCCCATGGGGGGCTGAACGAGCAGTACTTC
CDR3aa: CASRAHGGLNEQYF

v_gene: TRBV27
j_gene: TRBJ2-7
d_gene: .
abundance: .
CDR3nt: TGTGCCAGCAGTTCTGGCCTGTGGACCCCCGAGCAGTACTTC
CDR3aa: CASSSGLWTPEQYF

v_gene: TRBV6-5
j_gene: TRBJ2-7
d_gene: TRBD2
abundance: once
CDR3nt: TGTGCCAGCAGCCCGCCTAGCGGGGGGGCCCACGAGCAGTACTTC
CDR3aa: CASSPPSGGAHEQYF

v_gene: TRBV28
j_gene: TRBJ1-2
d_gene: .
abundance: .
CDR3nt: TGTGCCAGCAGTTGGGGCAGGGACTATGGCTACACCTTC
CDR3aa: CASSWGRDYGYTF

v_gene: TRBV4-1
j_gene: TRBJ1-1
d_gene: .
abundance: .
CDR3nt: TGCGCCAGCAGCCAAGATTGGAGGGGGAGGACTGAAGCTTTCTTT
CDR3aa: CASSQDWRGRTEAFF

v_gene: TRBV7-9
j_gene: TRBJ1-1
d_gene: TRBD1
abundance: .
CDR3nt: TGTGCCAGCAGCCCCCGTGGGACAGGGGGCAATTGGAACACTGAAGCTTTCTTT
CDR3aa: CASSPRGTGGNWNTEAFF

v_gene: TRBV27
j_gene: TRBJ2-1
d_gene: .
abundance: .
CDR3nt: TGTGCCAGCAAAGATAGGGCCTCGGCCGGTGAGCAGTTCTTC
CDR3aa: CASKDRASAGEQFF

v_gene: TRBV7-9
j_gene: TRBJ1-3
d_gene: .
abundance: .
CDR3nt: TGTGCCAGCAGCTTACGAGCGACTCCTGGAAACACCATATATTTT
CDR3aa: CASSLRATPGNTIYF

v_gene: TRBV27
j_gene: TRBJ2-7
d_gene: .
abundance: .
CDR3nt: TGTGCCAGCAGTTTATCAGGCCCACACTACGAGCAGTACTTC
CDR3aa: CASSLSGPHYEQYF

v_gene: TRBV19
j_gene: TRBJ2-7
d_gene: TRBD1
abundance: few
CDR3nt: TGTGCCAGTAGTGCCGGACAGGGCTACGAGCAGTACTTC
CDR3aa: CASSAGQGYEQYF

v_gene: TRBV19
j_gene: TRBJ2-1
d_gene: .
abundance: .
CDR3nt: TGTGCCAGTAGTGGGACCCTCCGCAACCATGAGCAGTTCTTC
CDR3aa: CASSGTLRNHEQFF

v_gene: TRBV6-1
j_gene: TRBJ2-1
d_gene: .
abundance: .
CDR3nt: TGTGCCAGCAGCCTTGGAGAACGAGAGTCCTACAATGAGCAGTTCTTC
CDR3aa: CASSLGERESYNEQFF

v_gene: TRBV6-1
j_gene: TRBJ2-7
d_gene: .
abundance: .
CDR3nt: TGTGCCAGCAGTGCGTACAGGGATACCTACGAGCAGTACTTC
CDR3aa: CASSAYRDTYEQYF

v_gene: TRBV2
j_gene: TRBJ1-2
d_gene: .
abundance: .
CDR3nt: TGTGCCAGCAGTGGGACAGTTGGCTACACCTTC
CDR3aa: CASSGTVGYTF

v_gene: TRBV2
j_gene: TRBJ2-7
d_gene: .
abundance: .
CDR3nt: TGTGCCAGCAAGAACGAGGGAGAGACCTACGAGCAGTACTTC
CDR3aa: CASKNEGETYEQYF

v_gene: TRBV7-6
j_gene: TRBJ2-1
d_gene: TRBD2
abundance: .
CDR3nt: TGTGCCAGCAGCTTAGATCGGGGGGTCTCCTACAATGAGCAGTTCTTC
CDR3aa: CASSLDRGVSYNEQFF

v_gene: TRBV12-3/TRBV12-4
j_gene: TRBJ2-3
d_gene: .
abundance: .
CDR3nt: TGTGCCAGCAGGACAGCAGATACGCAGTATTTT
CDR3aa: CASRTADTQYF

v_gene: TRBV19
j_gene: TRBJ1-1
d_gene: .
abundance: .
CDR3nt: TGTGCCAGTAGTCCCGGGACGGTTATTGTAGATGGTCAGAACACTGAAGCTTTCTTT
CDR3aa: CASSPGTVIVDGQNTEAFF

v_gene: TRBV7-8
j_gene: TRBJ2-5
d_gene: .
abundance: .
CDR3nt: TGTGCCAGCAGCCCCCTGATAGGGCGAGAGACCCAGTACTTC
CDR3aa: CASSPLIGRETQYF

v_gene: TRBV2
j_gene: TRBJ2-3
d_gene: .
abundance: .
CDR3nt: TGTGCCAGCAGTTACCTCCGGGACTGGGGCTACACAGATACGCAGTATTTT
CDR3aa: CASSYLRDWGYTDTQYF